Included here is one T cell receptor beta chain sequence, with context. Its antigen remains unknown. Without the conserved terminal phenylalanine or tryptophan, this CDR3 likely stems from a read error. This entry belongs to a study of T cells in Graves' hyperthyroidism and ophthalmopathy. Findings and limits, study-wide: Among thyroid clonotypes expanded above 0.001, most also appeared in blood. Progression to ophthalmopathy was predicted a median of approximately 6.4 months early. Patients with ophthalmopathy were separated from those with stable hyperthyroidism by a 13 V-J model.

Amplified TCR beta CDR3 regions derived from RNA transcripts. The HTBI set primed first-round TCR CDR3 RT-PCR. TCRdb used MiXCR to reprocess the multiplex PCR reads, holding one entry per CDR3 protein. The table records under 500,000 distinct CDR3 sequences, roughly 13% of them present only once. Trimming removed 3 bases from V and 3 bases from J; junction bases left unmatched: 3. This CDR3 comprises 13 residues. The V gene's germline CDR1 is DFQATT and CDR2 SNEGSKA (reference sequence). Patients showing uncontrolled infection, other autoimmune disease, pregnancy or lactation were ineligible. The sequence was collected from a man aged 50 or older with Graves' ophthalmopathy. Material for sequencing was blood. This rearrangement joins TRBV20-1 to TRBJ2-7; TRBD1 matches at 9 bases. As DNA, the CDR3 is TGCAGTGCTAGGCGGACAGGGGACTACGAGCAGTACCTC. Its protein is CSARRTGDYEQYL.